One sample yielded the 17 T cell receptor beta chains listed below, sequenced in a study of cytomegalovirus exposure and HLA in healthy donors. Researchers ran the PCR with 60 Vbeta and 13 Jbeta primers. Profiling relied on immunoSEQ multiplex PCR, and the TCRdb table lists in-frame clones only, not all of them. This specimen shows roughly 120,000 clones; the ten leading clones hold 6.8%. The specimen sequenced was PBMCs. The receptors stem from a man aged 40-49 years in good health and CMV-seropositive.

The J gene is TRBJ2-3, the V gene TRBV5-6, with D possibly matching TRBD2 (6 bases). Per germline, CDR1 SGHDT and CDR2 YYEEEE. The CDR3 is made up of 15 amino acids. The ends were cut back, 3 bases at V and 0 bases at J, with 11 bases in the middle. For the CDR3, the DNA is TGTGCCAGCAGCTGGTCCGGGACTAGCACAGATACGCAGTATTTT. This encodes CASSWSGTSTDTQYF.

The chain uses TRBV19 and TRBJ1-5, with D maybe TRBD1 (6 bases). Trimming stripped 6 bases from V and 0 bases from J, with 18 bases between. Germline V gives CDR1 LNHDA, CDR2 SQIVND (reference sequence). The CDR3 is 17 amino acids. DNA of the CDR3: TGTGCCAGTAGCCCCCTCACAGGGAGACTTAGCAATCAGCCCCAGCATTTT. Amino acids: CASSPLTGRLSNQPQHF.

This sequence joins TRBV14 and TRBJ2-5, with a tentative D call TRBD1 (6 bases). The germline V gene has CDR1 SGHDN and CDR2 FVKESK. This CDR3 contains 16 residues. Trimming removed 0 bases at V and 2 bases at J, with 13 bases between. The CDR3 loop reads CASSQEGRGRQETQYF. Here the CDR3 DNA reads TGTGCCAGCAGCCAAGAGGGCAGGGGAAGGCAAGAGACCCAGTACTTC.

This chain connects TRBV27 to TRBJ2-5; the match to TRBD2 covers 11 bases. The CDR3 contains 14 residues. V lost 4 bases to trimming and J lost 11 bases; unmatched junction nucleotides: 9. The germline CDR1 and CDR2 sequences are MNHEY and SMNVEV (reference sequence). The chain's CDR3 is CASSSLAGVGEQYF. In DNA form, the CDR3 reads TGTGCCAGCAGTTCACTAGCGGGAGTTGGAGAGCAGTACTTC.

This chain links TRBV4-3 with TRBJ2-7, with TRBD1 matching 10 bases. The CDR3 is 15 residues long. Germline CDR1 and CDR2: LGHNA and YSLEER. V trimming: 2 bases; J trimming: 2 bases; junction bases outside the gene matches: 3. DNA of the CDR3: TGCGCCAGCAGCCAATCCGGGACAGGGGCCTACGAGCAGTACTTC. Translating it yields CASSQSGTGAYEQYF.

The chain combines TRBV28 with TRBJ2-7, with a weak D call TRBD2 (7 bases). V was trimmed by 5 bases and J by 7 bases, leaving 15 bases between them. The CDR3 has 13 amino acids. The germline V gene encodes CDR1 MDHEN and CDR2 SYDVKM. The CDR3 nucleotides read TGTGCCAGCAGTCCACGGGGGGCTGTGGAGCAGTACTTC. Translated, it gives CASSPRGAVEQYF.

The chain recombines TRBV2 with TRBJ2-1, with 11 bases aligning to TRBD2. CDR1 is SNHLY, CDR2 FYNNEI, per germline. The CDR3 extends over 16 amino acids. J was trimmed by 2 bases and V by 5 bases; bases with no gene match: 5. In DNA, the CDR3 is TGTGCCAGCAGTCAGACTAGCGGGACAACCTACAATGAGCAGTTCTTC. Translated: CASSQTSGTTYNEQFF.

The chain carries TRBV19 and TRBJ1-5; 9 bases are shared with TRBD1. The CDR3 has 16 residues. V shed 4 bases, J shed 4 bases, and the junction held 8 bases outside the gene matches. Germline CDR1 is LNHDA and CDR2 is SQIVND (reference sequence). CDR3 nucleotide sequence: TGTGCCAGTAGTACGGCAACAGGGGGCAGGAATCAGCCCCAGCATTTT. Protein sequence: CASSTATGGRNQPQHF.

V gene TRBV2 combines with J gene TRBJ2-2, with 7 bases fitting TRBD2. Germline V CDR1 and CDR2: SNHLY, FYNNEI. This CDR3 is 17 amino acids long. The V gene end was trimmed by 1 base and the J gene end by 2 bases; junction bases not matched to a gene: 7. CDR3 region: CASSEGAGVGNTGELFF. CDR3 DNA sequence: TGTGCCAGCAGTGAAGGGGCGGGGGTAGGAAACACCGGGGAGCTGTTTTTT.

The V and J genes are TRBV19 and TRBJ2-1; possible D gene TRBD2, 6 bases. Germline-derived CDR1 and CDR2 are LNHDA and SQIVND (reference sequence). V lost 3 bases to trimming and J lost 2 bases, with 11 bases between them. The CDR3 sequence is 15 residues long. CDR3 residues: CASSIWREPYNEQFF. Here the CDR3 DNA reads TGTGCCAGTAGTATTTGGAGGGAGCCCTACAATGAGCAGTTCTTC.

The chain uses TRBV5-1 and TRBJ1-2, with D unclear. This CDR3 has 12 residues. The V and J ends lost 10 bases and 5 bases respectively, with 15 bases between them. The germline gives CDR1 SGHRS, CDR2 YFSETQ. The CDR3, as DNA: TGCGCCCCGGTGCCCCCGGGGTATGGCTACACCTTC. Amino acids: CAPVPPGYGYTF.

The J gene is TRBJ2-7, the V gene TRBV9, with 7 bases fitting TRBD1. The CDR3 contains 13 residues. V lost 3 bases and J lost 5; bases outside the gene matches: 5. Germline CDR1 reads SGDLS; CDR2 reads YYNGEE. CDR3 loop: CASSEQGFNEQYF. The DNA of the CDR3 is TGTGCCAGCAGCGAACAGGGGTTCAACGAGCAGTACTTC.

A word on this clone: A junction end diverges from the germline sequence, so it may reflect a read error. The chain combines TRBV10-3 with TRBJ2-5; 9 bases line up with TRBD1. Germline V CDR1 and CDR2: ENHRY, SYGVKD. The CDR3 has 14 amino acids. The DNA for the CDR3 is TGCGCCATCGCCGGACAGGGGACAAGAGAGACCCAGTACTTC. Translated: CAIAGQGTRETQYF.

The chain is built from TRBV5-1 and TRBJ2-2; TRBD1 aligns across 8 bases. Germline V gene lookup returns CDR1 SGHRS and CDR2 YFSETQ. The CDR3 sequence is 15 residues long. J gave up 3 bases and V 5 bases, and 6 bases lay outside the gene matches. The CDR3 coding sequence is TGCGCCAGCAGTCCCGACAGGGGAGACACCGGGGAGCTGTTTTTT. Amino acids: CASSPDRGDTGELFF.

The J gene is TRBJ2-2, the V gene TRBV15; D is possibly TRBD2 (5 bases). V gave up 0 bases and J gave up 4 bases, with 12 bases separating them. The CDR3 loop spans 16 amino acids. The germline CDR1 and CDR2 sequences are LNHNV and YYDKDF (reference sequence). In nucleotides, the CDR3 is TGTGCCACCAGCAGAGATAGAGGGATGGGCACCGGGGAGCTGTTTTTT. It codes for CATSRDRGMGTGELFF. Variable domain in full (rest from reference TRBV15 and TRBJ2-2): DAMVIQNPRYQVTQFGKPVTLSCSQTLNHNVMYWYQQKSSQAPKLLFHYYDKDFNNEADTPDNFQSRRPNTSFCFLDIRSPGLGDTAMYLCATSRDRGMGTGELFFGEGSRLTVL.

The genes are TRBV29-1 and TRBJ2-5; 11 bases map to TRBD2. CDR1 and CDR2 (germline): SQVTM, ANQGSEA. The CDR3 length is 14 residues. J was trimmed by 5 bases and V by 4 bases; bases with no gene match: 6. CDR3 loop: CSVVSGRALETQYF. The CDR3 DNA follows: TGCAGCGTTGTTAGCGGGAGGGCGTTGGAGACCCAGTACTTC.

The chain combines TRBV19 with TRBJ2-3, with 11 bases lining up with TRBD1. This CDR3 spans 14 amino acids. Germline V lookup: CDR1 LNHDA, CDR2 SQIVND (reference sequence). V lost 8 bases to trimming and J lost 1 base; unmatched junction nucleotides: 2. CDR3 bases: TGTGCCAGTCGGACAGGGGGCGGCACAGATACGCAGTATTTT. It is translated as CASRTGGGTDTQYF.